These T cell receptor beta chains were read from a single sample in a study of blood T cell repertoires in COVID-19. Sequencing used immunoSEQ multiplex PCR; TCRdb keeps in-frame clones, though not all of them. The sample records around 81,000 clones, 84% being singletons. The sequenced sample was peripheral blood. These receptors were collected from a human donor in a cohort sampled during active COVID-19. Both conserved end residues are part of each CDR3. A D gene is named only where the DNA matches it firmly. The size field is filled for only some rows; it gives once, few, many or a size class.

D	J	size	V	CDR3	DNA
TRBD1	TRBJ1-2	.	TRBV6-5	CASTGKGTGVLGYTF	TGTGCCAGCACCGGCAAGGGGACAGGGGTATTAGGCTACACCTTC
TRBD1	TRBJ1-4	once	TRBV18	CASSLGQDEKLFF	TGTGCCAGCTCATTGGGACAGGATGAAAAACTGTTTTTT
TRBD1	TRBJ1-2	.	TRBV12-5	CASGSGLGGVNTF	TGTGCTAGTGGTTCCGGCCTAGGGGGCGTCAACACCTTC
TRBD1	TRBJ1-6	few	TRBV6-2/TRBV6-3	CASSYSTGTGYSPLHF	TGTGCCAGCAGTTACTCCACCGGGACAGGGTATTCACCCCTCCACTTT
.	TRBJ1-1	.	TRBV5-5	CASSVEVGTEAFF	TGTGCCAGCAGCGTCGAGGTGGGCACTGAAGCTTTCTTT
.	TRBJ2-3	.	TRBV5-6	CASSFDGELTDTQYF	TGTGCCAGCAGCTTTGATGGAGAACTTACGGATACGCAGTATTTT
.	TRBJ1-3	.	TRBV4-1	CASSQEEVSSGNTIYF	TGCGCCAGCAGCCAAGAGGAGGTTAGCTCTGGAAACACCATATATTTT
TRBD1	TRBJ1-2	.	TRBV24-1	CATSDPGQGNGYTF	TGTGCCACCAGTGATCCAGGACAGGGGAATGGCTACACCTTC
.	TRBJ1-1	.	TRBV5-1	CASSLGRGTEAFF	TGCGCCAGCAGCTTGGGGAGGGGCACTGAAGCTTTCTTT
TRBD1	TRBJ1-2	.	TRBV14	CASSANRQGYGYTF	TGTGCCAGCAGCGCAAACAGACAGGGCTATGGCTACACCTTC
TRBD1	TRBJ2-1	.	TRBV5-1	CASSWGQAANEQFF	TGCGCCAGCAGCTGGGGACAGGCGGCTAATGAGCAGTTCTTC
TRBD1	TRBJ2-1	.	TRBV5-1	CASSRIGTGYNEQFF	TGCGCCAGCAGCCGAATCGGGACAGGTTACAATGAGCAGTTCTTC
TRBD1	TRBJ2-2	.	TRBV10-3	CAISQALGGSGRLFF	TGTGCCATCAGCCAAGCCTTAGGGGGCTCGGGCAGGCTGTTTTTT
.	TRBJ1-5	.	TRBV5-8	CASSTGKWENQPQHF	TGTGCCAGCAGCACGGGAAAATGGGAGAATCAGCCCCAGCATTTT
.	TRBJ2-3	once	TRBV9	CASSAPLLLADPTDTQYF	TGTGCCAGCAGCGCCCCCCTTCTCCTTGCGGATCCCACAGATACGCAGTATTTT
.	TRBJ1-1	.	TRBV7-3	CASSLRTNTEAFF	TGTGCCAGCAGCTTAAGGACAAACACTGAAGCTTTCTTT
.	TRBJ2-7	.	TRBV28	CASNTRGYEQYF	TGTGCCAGCAACACAAGGGGCTACGAGCAGTACTTC
TRBD1	TRBJ1-6	.	TRBV6-2/TRBV6-3	CASSARGQGYNSPLHF	TGTGCCAGCAGTGCGAGGGGACAGGGCTATAATTCACCCCTCCACTTT
TRBD1	TRBJ2-2	.	TRBV19	CASRDRGRTGELFF	TGTGCCAGTAGAGACAGGGGTCGTACCGGGGAGCTGTTTTTT
TRBD1	TRBJ1-2	.	TRBV27	CASSLLRDSDGYTF	TGTGCCAGCAGTTTACTCCGGGACAGCGATGGCTACACCTTC
TRBD1	TRBJ1-4	.	TRBV7-6	CASSSLTGGGEKLFF	TGTGCCAGCAGCTCATTGACAGGGGGGGGTGAAAAACTGTTTTTT
.	TRBJ1-3	.	TRBV10-2	CASREGPGQSDTIYF	TGCGCCAGCAGGGAGGGGCCGGGACAAAGTGACACCATATATTTT
TRBD2	TRBJ2-3	.	TRBV28	CASMLAGGSTDTQYF	TGTGCCAGCATGCTAGCGGGGGGAAGCACAGATACGCAGTATTTT
.	TRBJ2-1	.	TRBV29-1	CSVPGSTGYYNEQFF	TGCAGCGTTCCCGGAAGCACAGGGTACTACAATGAGCAGTTCTTC
.	TRBJ1-1	.	TRBV5-4	CASSLRWWGEVGTEAFF	TGTGCCAGCAGCTTGAGGTGGTGGGGCGAGGTGGGCACTGAAGCTTTCTTT
TRBD1	TRBJ1-1	few	TRBV9	CARARNFITRQGALNTEAFF	TGTGCCAGGGCCCGAAATTTTATTACCAGACAGGGGGCCCTGAACACTGAAGCTTTCTTT
TRBD2	TRBJ2-5	.	TRBV24-1	CATSDPGGAETQYF	TGTGCCACCAGTGATCCCGGGGGGGCGGAGACCCAGTACTTC
.	TRBJ2-5	.	TRBV6-5	CASDSMWETQYF	TGTGCCAGCGACAGTATGTGGGAGACCCAGTACTTC
.	TRBJ2-5	.	TRBV7-2	CASSLNSQETQYF	TGTGCCAGCAGCTTAAACAGCCAAGAGACCCAGTACTTC
TRBD1	TRBJ2-5	.	TRBV5-6	CASGFWDRDFLETQYF	TGTGCCAGCGGTTTCTGGGACAGGGACTTCTTGGAGACCCAGTACTTC
.	TRBJ2-7	.	TRBV27	CASTRLSGNSYEQYF	TGTGCCAGCACTCGATTGTCAGGGAACTCCTACGAGCAGTACTTC
TRBD1	TRBJ1-2	.	TRBV29-1	CSVDTPVRDRGWYTF	TGCAGCGTTGATACTCCCGTCCGGGACAGGGGTTGGTACACCTTC
TRBD1	TRBJ1-2	.	TRBV15	CATSGHRGRTDGYTF	TGTGCCACCAGCGGCCACAGGGGGAGGACGGATGGCTACACCTTC
.	TRBJ2-1	.	TRBV21-1	CAYLPQGSYNEQFF	TGTGCCTACCTACCACAGGGCTCCTACAATGAGCAGTTCTTC
TRBD1	TRBJ2-7	.	TRBV3-1/TRBV3-2	CASSPGDRVLSEQYF	TGTGCCAGCAGCCCAGGGGACAGGGTGTTGAGTGAGCAGTACTTC
TRBD2	TRBJ2-1	.	TRBV6-4	CASSPGGSHNEQFF	TGTGCCAGCAGCCCGGGAGGCTCTCACAATGAGCAGTTCTTC
.	TRBJ1-2	.	TRBV21-1	CASSEPGQDGYTF	TGTGCCAGCAGCGAACCGGGACAGGATGGCTACACCTTC
.	TRBJ2-7	many	TRBV5-4	CASSLQGPYEQYF	TGTGCCAGCAGCTTGCAGGGGCCCTACGAGCAGTACTTC
TRBD1	TRBJ2-1	.	TRBV6-1	CASSERTGRYNEQFF	TGTGCCAGCAGTGAGCGGACAGGGAGATACAATGAGCAGTTCTTC
.	TRBJ2-1	.	TRBV12-3/TRBV12-4	CATRLSSYNEQFF	TGTGCCACACGCCTGAGCTCCTACAATGAGCAGTTCTTC
.	TRBJ1-2	.	TRBV12-2	CASRLSGRRPGGYTF	TGTGCAAGTCGCTTATCAGGTCGACGGCCGGGGGGCTACACCTTC
TRBD1	TRBJ2-7	.	TRBV29-1	CSVEDPTGTGAYEQYF	TGCAGCGTTGAAGACCCGACCGGGACAGGGGCCTACGAGCAGTACTTC
TRBD2	TRBJ2-2	.	TRBV7-9	CASSLGTLGLVIAGELFF	TGTGCCAGCAGCTTAGGAACACTGGGACTAGTCATTGCCGGGGAGCTGTTTTTT
TRBD2	TRBJ2-3	few	TRBV5-1	CASSSGAGGPITDTQYF	TGCGCCAGCAGCTCTGGAGCGGGGGGGCCTATAACAGATACGCAGTATTTT
TRBD1	TRBJ1-1	.	TRBV11-2	CASRHNRGKGTEAFF	TGTGCCAGCAGACATAACAGGGGAAAGGGCACTGAAGCTTTCTTT
TRBD1	TRBJ1-1	.	TRBV5-4	CASRRDRSNTEAFF	TGTGCCAGCAGGCGGGACAGATCGAACACTGAAGCTTTCTTT
.	TRBJ2-4	.	TRBV3-1/TRBV3-2	CASSQQLSIQYF	TGTGCCAGCAGCCAGCAACTTAGCATTCAGTACTTC
.	TRBJ2-1	.	TRBV11-3	CASSPPLSSYNEQFF	TGTGCCAGCAGCCCCCCCCTGAGCTCCTACAATGAGCAGTTCTTC
TRBD2	TRBJ2-5	once	TRBV3-1/TRBV3-2	CASSPQIHEKPSGGSQETQYF	TGTGCCAGCAGCCCCCAGATCCACGAAAAGCCTAGCGGGGGATCTCAAGAGACCCAGTACTTC
TRBD1	TRBJ2-4	.	TRBV7-9	CASSTDRRAKNIQYF	TGTGCCAGCAGCACGGACAGGAGGGCCAAAAACATTCAGTACTTC
.	TRBJ2-2	.	TRBV19	CASRIWQNTGELFF	TGTGCCAGTAGGATATGGCAGAACACCGGGGAGCTGTTTTTT